The 27 T cell receptor beta chains in this list originate from one sample, sequenced in a study of T cells in Graves' hyperthyroidism and ophthalmopathy. TCR beta CDR3 sequences were amplified from RNA transcripts. HTBI primers were employed in a first-round RT-PCR of the TCR CDR3. TCRdb recomputed calls from the multiplex PCR reads with MiXCR, one row per CDR3 protein. The table lists about 520,000 distinct CDR3 sequences, approximately 25% of them singletons. The sequenced material came from blood. The receptors were sampled from a woman aged 25 to 39 with Graves' ophthalmopathy.

The chain recombines TRBV20-1 with TRBJ2-5; D is perhaps TRBD1 or TRBD2 (5 bases each). The germline gives CDR1 DFQATT, CDR2 SNEGSKA (reference sequence). This CDR3 contains 19 residues. Trimming pared 1 base from V and 2 bases from J, leaving 26 bases between. CDR3 coding DNA: TGCAGTGCTAGAGGAGGAGAGGGGCGAGGCGGGCCAGGGCAAGAGACCCAGTACTTC. The encoded protein is CSARGGEGRGGPGQETQYF.

This clonotype was counted many times. Here the CDR3 DNA reads TGCAGCGTTGAACGGCAGGGTGATCGCGGCTACACCTTC. Protein: CSVERQGDRGYTF. The chain links TRBV29-1 to TRBJ1-2, with D tentatively TRBD1 (5 bases). CDR3 length equals 13 residues. Germline lookup yields CDR1 SQVTM and CDR2 ANQGSEA. V gave up 2 bases and J gave up 8 bases, with 15 bases separating them. Variable domain in full (rest from reference TRBV29-1 and TRBJ1-2): SAVISQKPSRDICQRGTSLTIQCQVDSQVTMMFWYRQQPGQSLTLIATANQGSEATYESGFVIDKFPISRPNLTFSTLTVSNMSPEDSSIYLCSVERQGDRGYTFGSGTRLTVV.

The V call is TRBV11-1, the J call TRBJ2-2; 9 positions match TRBD2. CDR3 length equals 16 residues. The J segment lost 4 bases and the V segment lost 4 bases, leaving 7 bases of the junction unmatched. The germline gives CDR1 SGHAT, CDR2 FQDESV (reference sequence). DNA for the CDR3: TGTGCCAGCAGCTCCGGACTAGCGTATCTCACCGGGGAGCTGTTTTTT. Its protein product is CASSSGLAYLTGELFF.

Regarding this clonotype: This could be a read error, since a much larger clone is one nucleotide away. This chain connects TRBV20-1 to TRBJ2-7; 8 nucleotides match TRBD1. Trimming removed 0 bases from V and 6 bases from J; junction bases left unmatched: 7. There are 14 residues in the CDR3. The germline gives CDR1 DFQATT, CDR2 SNEGSKA (reference sequence). CDR3 DNA: TGCAGTGCTAGAGATGCGGGACAGGCCACCGAGCAGTACTTC. As protein: CSARDAGQATEQYF.

At least ten counts were recorded for this clonotype. This rearrangement joins TRBV19 to TRBJ1-5, with D tentatively TRBD1 (5 bases). V was cut by 7 bases and J by 2 bases, with 21 bases left in between. The CDR3 is made up of 17 amino acids. Per the germline V gene, CDR1 is LNHDA and CDR2 is SQIVND (reference sequence). The CDR3 DNA follows: TGTGCCAGTACTGTGGGCAGGGTGTCAGAAGGCAATCAGCCCCAGCATTTT. Protein product: CASTVGRVSEGNQPQHF. The whole variable domain, remainder taken from reference TRBV19 and TRBJ1-5, is DGGITQSPKYLFRKEGQNVTLSCEQNLNHDAMYWYRQDPGQGLRLIYYSQIVNDFQKGDIAEGYSVSREKKESFPLTVTSAQKNPTAFYLCASTVGRVSEGNQPQHFGDGTRLSIL.

This clonotype was seen at least ten times. V gene TRBV11-2 combines with J gene TRBJ2-5; 12 positions agree with TRBD2. This CDR3 region has 15 residues. J was trimmed by 3 bases and V by 4 bases; bases with no gene match: 3. Germline-derived CDR1 and CDR2 are SGHAT and FQNNGV. The CDR3 is CASSSWTSGEETQYF. The CDR3 coding sequence is TGTGCCAGCAGCTCTTGGACTAGCGGGGAAGAGACCCAGTACTTC.

The sample holds a few counts of this clonotype. The V gene is TRBV11-2, the J gene TRBJ2-5; 9 bases fit TRBD1. Germline CDR1 SGHAT, CDR2 FQNNGV. This CDR3 is built from 15 residues. J lost 2 bases, V lost 3 bases, and 4 bases had no gene match. The CDR3 region has the DNA TGTGCCAGCAGCTTTCCGGGACAGGGTCAAGAGACCCAGTACTTC. Amino acid sequence: CASSFPGQGQETQYF.

This clonotype was seen ten or more times. The chain joins TRBV6-1 to TRBJ1-3; D not resolved. The CDR3 contains 16 residues. Trimming shortened V by 6 bases and J by 3 bases, and 18 bases separated the two germline ends. CDR1 and CDR2 (germline): MNHNS, SASEGT. The CDR3 reads CASSLNPAADGNTIYF. The CDR3 DNA is TGTGCCAGCAGCTTGAACCCCGCAGCCGATGGAAACACCATATATTTT.

This clonotype was recorded a few times. This rearrangement joins TRBV12-3 or TRBV12-4 to TRBJ1-5; D gene ambiguous. Between the trimmed V and J ends, which lost 7 bases and 2 bases, there was a span of 12 bases. This CDR3 region has 14 residues. This CDR3 is CASTLEGGNQPQHF. As DNA, the CDR3 is TGTGCCAGCACTCTCGAGGGCGGCAATCAGCCCCAGCATTTT.

This clonotype was counted between two and nine times. The V call is TRBV12-3 or TRBV12-4, the J call TRBJ1-2; 7 nucleotides align to TRBD1. V lost 4 bases and J lost 4; bases outside the gene matches: 6. The CDR3 loop spans 14 amino acids. The DNA for the CDR3 is TGTGCCAGCAGTTATCACAGGGGAGGCTATGGCTACACCTTC. This encodes CASSYHRGGYGYTF.

This clonotype was counted ten times or more. The rearrangement links TRBV4-1 to TRBJ2-7, with 8 bases aligning to TRBD1. The J segment lost 5 bases and the V segment lost 4 bases, leaving 4 bases of the junction unmatched. The germline V gene encodes CDR1 MGHRA and CDR2 YSYEKL. The CDR3 covers 13 residues. CDR3 amino acids: CASSPRTGHEQYF. CDR3 DNA: TGCGCCAGCAGCCCCCGGACAGGGCACGAGCAGTACTTC.

In the case of this clonotype: A much bigger clone sits one base away, suggesting this may be a read error. The V call is TRBV6-1, the J call TRBJ2-7; no definite D call. The V gene's germline CDR1 is MNHNS and CDR2 SASEGT. CDR3 length equals 15 residues. DNA of the CDR3: TGTGCCAGCAGTGAACCTCAAGTTTTCTCCTGCGAGCAGTACTTC. It is translated as CASSEPQVFSCEQYF.

This clonotype was detected only a few times. The genes are TRBV7-9 and TRBJ2-7; perhaps TRBD2 as D (6 bases). The V end was cut by 3 bases, the J end by 7 bases, with 19 bases between. The CDR3 is 15 amino acids. Germline V gene sequence: CDR1 SEHNR, CDR2 FQNEAQ (reference sequence). CDR3 nucleotide sequence: TGTGCCAGCAGCTTGCCACACCACAGTCGGGGGGAGCAGTACTTC. Protein product: CASSLPHHSRGEQYF.

Many counts were recorded for this clonotype. J is TRBJ2-2 and V is TRBV20-1, with TRBD1 matching over 11 bases. J was trimmed by 5 bases and V by 5 bases; bases with no gene match: 7. This CDR3 has 15 residues. Germline V gene lookup returns CDR1 DFQATT and CDR2 SNEGSKA (reference sequence). The CDR3 protein is CSARPGTGGTGELFF. The CDR3 bases are TGCAGTGCTCGACCCGGGACAGGGGGAACCGGGGAGCTGTTTTTT.

V and J are TRBV6-1 and TRBJ1-1, with TRBD1 matching 7 bases. Germline assignment: CDR1 MNHNS and CDR2 SASEGT. The V segment lost 11 bases and the J segment 1 base; nucleotides outside the gene matches: 7. The CDR3 totals 13 residues. CDR3 nucleotide sequence: TGTGCCGGTGGATGGACAGGGAACACTGAAGCTTTCTTT. It codes for CAGGWTGNTEAFF.

The rearrangement uses TRBV12-3 or TRBV12-4 and TRBJ1-6; D remains ambiguous. V was pared by 6 bases and J by 9 bases, with 15 bases between. The CDR3 covers 14 residues. CDR3 DNA sequence: TGTGCCAGCAGCCTGGGGTGGTCGGGTTCACCCCTCCACTTT. It specifies CASSLGWSGSPLHF.

This chain links TRBV28 with TRBJ1-1; D possibly corresponds to TRBD1 (5 bases). Germline-derived CDR1 and CDR2 are MDHEN and SYDVKM. V gave up 2 bases and J gave up 1 base, with 8 bases separating them. The CDR3 length is 14 residues. DNA of the CDR3: TGTGCCAGCAGTTTAGCAGGGAAGAACACTGAAGCTTTCTTT. Translation: CASSLAGKNTEAFF.

The gene calls are TRBV28 and TRBJ2-5; TRBD1 aligns across 9 bases. The CDR3 has 15 residues. J was trimmed by 5 bases and V by 4 bases; bases with no gene match: 8. CDR1 and CDR2 from the germline V gene are MDHEN and SYDVKM. CDR3 protein: CASSSAQGAGETQYF. In nucleotides, the CDR3 is TGTGCCAGCAGTTCGGCACAGGGGGCAGGGGAGACCCAGTACTTC.

This clonotype has only a few counts. The chain recombines TRBV20-1 with TRBJ1-1; TRBD1 might be the D (6 bases). The germline V and J ends were trimmed by 5 bases and 1 base, with 14 bases remaining between them. CDR3 size: 14 residues. Germline values: CDR1 DFQATT, CDR2 SNEGSKA (reference sequence). The CDR3 loop is CSAPFSQGNTEAFF. The DNA of the CDR3 is TGCAGTGCTCCCTTTTCACAGGGGAACACTGAAGCTTTCTTT.

This clonotype occurred many times. The V gene is TRBV29-1, the J gene TRBJ1-5; 8 bases match TRBD1. This CDR3 has 13 residues. CDR1 and CDR2 (germline): SQVTM, ANQGSEA. The V segment lost 4 bases and the J segment 4 bases; nucleotides outside the gene matches: 3. CDR3 protein: CSVAGQENQPQHF. In DNA form, the CDR3 reads TGCAGCGTTGCGGGACAGGAAAATCAGCCCCAGCATTTT.

This sequence joins TRBV6-4 and TRBJ1-1; 8 bases align to TRBD1. The germline CDR1 and CDR2 sequences are MRHNA and SNTAGT. There are 12 residues in the CDR3. Trimming took 10 bases from V and 10 from J; bases not matched to a gene: 11. This chain's CDR3 is CATQGAAVLAFF. Here the CDR3 DNA reads TGTGCCACCCAGGGGGCAGCCGTCTTAGCTTTCTTT.

The chain employs TRBV5-1 and TRBJ1-1; TRBD1 is a possible D gene (6 bases). V shed 1 base and J shed 5 bases, with 12 bases lying between them. The CDR3 runs 14 residues. CDR1 is SGHRS and CDR2 is YFSETQ in the germline V gene. The CDR3 sequence: CASSLTLDRTEAFF. The CDR3 DNA sequence: TGCGCCAGCAGCTTGACTCTCGACAGGACTGAAGCTTTCTTT.

This clonotype was counted at least ten times. The J gene is TRBJ1-1, the V gene TRBV28, with 11 bases that match TRBD1. The CDR3 sequence is 15 residues long. V lost 1 base to trimming and J lost 11 bases; unmatched junction nucleotides: 9. The germline V gene encodes CDR1 MDHEN and CDR2 SYDVKM. CDR3 in amino acids: CASSLFGQGATSAFF. In nucleotides, the CDR3 is TGTGCCAGCAGTTTATTCGGACAGGGGGCTACTAGTGCTTTCTTT.

This sequence joins TRBV12-3 or TRBV12-4 and TRBJ1-1; D is undetermined. This CDR3 region has 15 residues. The germline V and J ends were trimmed by 1 base and 5 bases, with 14 bases remaining between them. Here the CDR3 DNA reads TGTGCCAGCAGTTTAGATCGGGGAATAGGGACTGAAGCTTTCTTT. It specifies CASSLDRGIGTEAFF.

This clonotype occurred many times. The V call is TRBV12-3 or TRBV12-4, the J call TRBJ1-2; 8 bases match TRBD1. The CDR3 has 13 residues. The V gene end was trimmed by 6 bases and the J gene end by 5 bases; junction bases not matched to a gene: 5. The CDR3 spells CASSPGQVYGYTF. In nucleotides, the CDR3 is TGTGCCAGCAGCCCGGGACAGGTTTATGGCTACACCTTC.

The V call is TRBV6-5, the J call TRBJ2-2; the D gene is possibly TRBD1 (6 bases). CDR1 is MNHEY and CDR2 is SVGAGI in the germline V gene. V was cut by 8 bases and J by 3 bases, with 13 bases left in between. This CDR3 has 14 residues. The CDR3 sequence is CASCSGVYTGELFF. CDR3 sequence (DNA): TGTGCCAGCTGTTCAGGGGTCTACACCGGGGAGCTGTTTTTT.

This clonotype has only a few counts. The genes are TRBV7-8 and TRBJ2-5, with D perhaps assigned TRBD1 or TRBD2 (6 bases each). Looked up from germline, CDR1 is SGHVS and CDR2 is FQNEAQ. This CDR3 comprises 16 residues. With 1 base removed from V and 1 base from J, the gap between germline ends came to 13 bases. Here the CDR3 reads CASSLVQGGTQETQYF. Written as DNA, the CDR3 is TGTGCCAGCAGCTTAGTACAGGGCGGGACCCAAGAGACCCAGTACTTC.